This TCR beta chain was sequenced for a study of blood T cell repertoires in COVID-19. Study overall: Acute and convalescent COVID-19 samples came from the United States, Italy and Spain. PBMCs, B-cell-depleted T cells, or T cells provided the cDNA or gDNA that made up the material.

The germline gives CDR1 MNHEY, CDR2 SVGAGI. This CDR3 contains 15 residues. Trimming took 5 bases from V and 2 from J, leaving 13 bases between them. Source study methods: Reference gene primer amplification gave nucleated cell count estimates. Method: immunoSEQ multiplex PCR; TCRdb's copy keeps in-frame clones and lacks some. That table gives V, J and clone size, and the DNA gave D and trimming. Altogether under 150,000 clones are present, 88% being singletons, with the ten largest covering about 1.5%. The sequencing input was peripheral blood. The chain employs TRBV6-5 and TRBJ2-1; D might be TRBD2 (6 bases). The sequence came from a human donor in a cohort sampled during active COVID-19. The CDR3: CASSPRRVTYNEQFF. For the CDR3, the DNA is TGTGCCAGCAGTCCGCGGAGGGTAACCTACAATGAGCAGTTCTTC.